The 5 T cell receptor beta chains reported below all come from one sample, sequenced in a study of blood T cell repertoires in COVID-19. Clones were sequenced by immunoSEQ multiplex PCR, and TCRdb holds only the in-frame ones, with some missing. The sample carries roughly 330,000 clones, about four fifths recorded once. The source material was peripheral blood. These receptors were obtained from a woman aged 50 to 60 with acute or convalescent COVID-19.

The rearrangement joins TRBV5-1 to TRBJ2-1, with a possible D match to TRBD1 (5 bases). The CDR3 is made up of 14 amino acids. Trimming cost V 0 bases and J 7 bases, with 11 bases left between them. Germline V gene data show CDR1 as SGHRS and CDR2 as YFSETQ. The CDR3 region is CASSLDGARNEQFF. As DNA, the CDR3 is TGCGCCAGCAGCTTGGATGGGGCGCGAAATGAGCAGTTCTTC. The complete variable domain, with remaining parts taken from reference TRBV5-1 and TRBJ2-1, reads KAGVTQTPRYLIKTRGQQVTLSCSPISGHRSVSWYQQTPGQGLQFLFEYFSETQRNKGNFPGRFSGRQFSNSRSEMNVSTLELGDSALYLCASSLDGARNEQFFGPGTRLTVL.

The chain recombines TRBV10-1 with TRBJ2-7; the match to TRBD1 covers 7 bases. Germline V gene lookup returns CDR1 WNHNN and CDR2 SYGVQD (reference sequence). The length of the CDR3 is 13 residues. V lost 7 bases to trimming and J lost 2 bases; unmatched junction nucleotides: 5. This CDR3 reads CASTDRDAYEQYV. CDR3 DNA sequence: TGCGCCAGCACAGACAGGGACGCCTACGAGCAGTACGTC.

The J gene is TRBJ2-2, the V gene TRBV7-2; 15 bases fit TRBD2. The CDR3 contains 16 residues. The junction had 5 bases not matched to a gene; V was cut back by 5 bases and J by 7 bases. Germline-derived CDR1 and CDR2 are SGHTA and FQGNSA. The DNA for the CDR3 is TGTGCCAGCAGCCCCTGGACTAGCGGGGGGGGCGGGGAGCTGTTTTTT. This encodes CASSPWTSGGGGELFF.

The genes are TRBV7-2 and TRBJ1-3, with D perhaps matching TRBD1 (5 bases). The CDR3 spans 15 residues. Trimming stripped 1 base from V and 3 bases from J, with 10 bases between. From germline, CDR1 is SGHTA and CDR2 FQGNSA. CDR3 in DNA: TGTGCCAGCAGCTTAGAGGGGCAGGTTGGAAACACCATATATTTT. Residues: CASSLEGQVGNTIYF.

V gene TRBV30 combines with J gene TRBJ1-1, with a possible D match to TRBD1 (6 bases). Trimming removed 0 bases at V and 6 bases at J, with 14 bases between. Germline V gene sequence: CDR1 GTSNPN, CDR2 SVGIG (reference sequence). The CDR3 contains 14 residues. The CDR3 reads CAWSVGGSHPEAFF. In DNA, the CDR3 is TGTGCCTGGAGTGTTGGGGGCAGCCACCCTGAAGCTTTCTTT. Full variable domain (outside the CDR3, taken from reference TRBV30 and TRBJ1-1): SQTIHQWPATLVQPVGSPLSLECTVEGTSNPNLYWYRQAAGRGLQLLFYSVGIGQISSEVPQNLSASRPQDRQFILSSKKLLLSDSGFYLCAWSVGGSHPEAFFGQGTRLTVV.